This T cell receptor beta chain emerged from a study of radiotherapy plus CTLA-4 blockade in lung cancer. Study background: Disease control was seen in 31% of patients, objective responses in 18%.

Assay: immunoSEQ multiplex PCR; the TCRdb copy retains only in-frame clones and omits some. The table has some 96,000 clones, almost 90% seen once. This receptor was obtained from a human donor with non-small cell lung cancer that progressed on radiotherapy plus ipilimumab. The source material was peripheral blood, sampled from a patient treated with radiotherapy plus ipilimumab.

CDR3 residues: CASSPASSASLVGAFF. Here the CDR3 DNA reads TGTGCCAGCAGCCCAGCTTCGTCTGCCTCGTTGGTTGGAGCTTTCTTT. This chain connects TRBV5-4 to TRBJ1-1, with D hard to call. The V gene lost 4 bases and the J gene lost 10 bases, with 26 bases spanning the gap. This CDR3 is built from 16 residues. In germline, CDR1 is SGHNT, CDR2 YYREEE (reference sequence). Together with reference TRBV5-4 and TRBJ1-1, the CDR3 gives the full variable domain: ETGVTQSPTHLIKTRGQQVTLRCSSQSGHNTVSWYQQALGQGPQFIFQYYREEENGRGNFPPRFSGLQFPNYSSELNVNALELDDSALYLCASSPASSASLVGAFFGQGTRLTVV.